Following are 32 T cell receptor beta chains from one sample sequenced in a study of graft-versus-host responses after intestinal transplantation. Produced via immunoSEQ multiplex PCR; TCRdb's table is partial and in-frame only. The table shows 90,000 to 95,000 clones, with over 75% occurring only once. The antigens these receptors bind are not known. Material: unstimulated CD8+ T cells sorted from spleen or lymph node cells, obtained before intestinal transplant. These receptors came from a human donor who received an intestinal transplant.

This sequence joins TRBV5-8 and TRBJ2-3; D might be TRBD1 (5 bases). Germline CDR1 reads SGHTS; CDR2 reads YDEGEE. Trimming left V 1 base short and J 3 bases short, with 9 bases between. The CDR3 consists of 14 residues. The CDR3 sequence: CASSLTGNTDTQYF. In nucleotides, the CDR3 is TGTGCCAGCAGCTTGACAGGAAATACAGATACGCAGTATTTT.

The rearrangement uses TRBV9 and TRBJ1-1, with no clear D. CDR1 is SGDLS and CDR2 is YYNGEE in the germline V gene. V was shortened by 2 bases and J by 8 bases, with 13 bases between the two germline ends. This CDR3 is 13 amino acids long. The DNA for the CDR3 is TGTGCCAGCAGCGTGGCGGAGGGATTAGAAGCTTTCTTT. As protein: CASSVAEGLEAFF.

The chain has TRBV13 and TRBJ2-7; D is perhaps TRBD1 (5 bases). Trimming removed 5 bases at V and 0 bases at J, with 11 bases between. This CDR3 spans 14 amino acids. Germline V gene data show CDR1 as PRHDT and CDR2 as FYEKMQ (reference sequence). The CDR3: CASSIGHSSYEQYF. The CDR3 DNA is TGTGCCAGCAGCATCGGACACAGCTCCTACGAGCAGTACTTC.

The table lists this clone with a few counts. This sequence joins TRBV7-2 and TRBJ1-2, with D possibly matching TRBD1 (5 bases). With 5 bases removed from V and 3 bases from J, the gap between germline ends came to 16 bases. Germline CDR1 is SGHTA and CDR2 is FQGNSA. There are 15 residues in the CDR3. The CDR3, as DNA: TGTGCCAGCAGCCCGGGGGGGGGAGTGGACTATGGCTACACCTTC. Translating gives CASSPGGGVDYGYTF. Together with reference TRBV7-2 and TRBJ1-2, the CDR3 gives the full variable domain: GAGVSQSPSNKVTEKGKDVELRCDPISGHTALYWYRQSLGQGLEFLIYFQGNSAPDKSGLPSDRFSAERTGGSVSTLTIQRTQQEDSAVYLCASSPGGGVDYGYTFGSGTRLTVV.

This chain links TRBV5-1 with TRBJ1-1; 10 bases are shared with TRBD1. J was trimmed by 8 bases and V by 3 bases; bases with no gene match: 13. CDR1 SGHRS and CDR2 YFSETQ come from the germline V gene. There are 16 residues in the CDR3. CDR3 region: CASSWDRDRGRGEAFF. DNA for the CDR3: TGCGCCAGCAGCTGGGACCGTGACAGGGGGCGCGGGGAAGCTTTCTTT.

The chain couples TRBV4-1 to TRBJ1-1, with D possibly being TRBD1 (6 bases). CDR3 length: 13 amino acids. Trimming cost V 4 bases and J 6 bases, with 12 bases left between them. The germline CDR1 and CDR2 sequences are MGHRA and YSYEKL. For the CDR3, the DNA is TGCGCCAGCAGCCCCGGGGGGGGCTCTGAAGCTTTCTTT. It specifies CASSPGGGSEAFF.

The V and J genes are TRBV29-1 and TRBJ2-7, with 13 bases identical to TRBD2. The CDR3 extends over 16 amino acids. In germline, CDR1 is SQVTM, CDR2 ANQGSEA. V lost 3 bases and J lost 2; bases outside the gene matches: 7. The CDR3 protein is CSVETRGLAGPYEQYF. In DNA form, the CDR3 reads TGCAGCGTTGAGACCCGGGGACTAGCGGGGCCCTACGAGCAGTACTTC.

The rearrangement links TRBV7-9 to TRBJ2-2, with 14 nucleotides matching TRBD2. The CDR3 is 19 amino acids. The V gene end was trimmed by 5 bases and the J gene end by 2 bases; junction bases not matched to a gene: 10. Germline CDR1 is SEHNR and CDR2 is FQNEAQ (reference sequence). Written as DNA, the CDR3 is TGTGCCAGCAGCCCCCCGACTAGCGGGAGGGCCTATAACACCGGGGAGCTGTTTTTT. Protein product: CASSPPTSGRAYNTGELFF.

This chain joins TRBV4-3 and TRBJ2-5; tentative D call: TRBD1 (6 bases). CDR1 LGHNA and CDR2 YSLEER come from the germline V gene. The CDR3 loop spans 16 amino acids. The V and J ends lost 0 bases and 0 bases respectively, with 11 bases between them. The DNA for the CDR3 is TGCGCCAGCAGCCAAGATAGGGACATGTACCAAGAGACCCAGTACTTC. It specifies CASSQDRDMYQETQYF.

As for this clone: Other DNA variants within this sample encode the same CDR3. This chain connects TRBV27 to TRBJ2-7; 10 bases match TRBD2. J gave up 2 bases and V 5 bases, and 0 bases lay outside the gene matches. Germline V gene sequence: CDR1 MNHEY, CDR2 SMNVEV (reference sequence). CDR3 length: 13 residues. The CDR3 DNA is TGTGCCAGCAGTCTAGCGGGGGCCTACGAGCAGTACTTC. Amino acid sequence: CASSLAGAYEQYF.

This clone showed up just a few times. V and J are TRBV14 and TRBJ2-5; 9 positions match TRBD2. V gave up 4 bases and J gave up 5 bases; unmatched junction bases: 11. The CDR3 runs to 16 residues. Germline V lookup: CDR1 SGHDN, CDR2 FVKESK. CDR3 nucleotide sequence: TGTGCCAGCAGCCCGAGCAGCGGGGGGAATGGGGAGACCCAGTACTTC. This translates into CASSPSSGGNGETQYF.

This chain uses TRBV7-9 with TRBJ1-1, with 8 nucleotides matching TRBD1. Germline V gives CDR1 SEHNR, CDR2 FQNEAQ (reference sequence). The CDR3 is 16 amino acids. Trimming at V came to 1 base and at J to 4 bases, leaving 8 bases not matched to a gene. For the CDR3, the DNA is TGTGCCAGCAGCTTAGACGGACAGGGTCAATTCACTGAAGCTTTCTTT. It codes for CASSLDGQGQFTEAFF.

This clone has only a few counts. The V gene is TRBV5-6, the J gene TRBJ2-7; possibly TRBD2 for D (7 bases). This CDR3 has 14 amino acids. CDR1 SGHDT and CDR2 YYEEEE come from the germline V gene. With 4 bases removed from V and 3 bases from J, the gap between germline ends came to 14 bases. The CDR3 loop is CASSLGGPGYEQYF. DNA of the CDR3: TGTGCCAGCAGCCTCGGGGGGCCGGGCTACGAGCAGTACTTC.

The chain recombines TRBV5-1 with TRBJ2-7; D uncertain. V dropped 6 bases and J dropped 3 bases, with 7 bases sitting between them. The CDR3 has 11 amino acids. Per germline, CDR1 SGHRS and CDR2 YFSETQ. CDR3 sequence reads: CASTDNYEQYF. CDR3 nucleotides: TGCGCCAGCACCGACAACTACGAGCAGTACTTC.

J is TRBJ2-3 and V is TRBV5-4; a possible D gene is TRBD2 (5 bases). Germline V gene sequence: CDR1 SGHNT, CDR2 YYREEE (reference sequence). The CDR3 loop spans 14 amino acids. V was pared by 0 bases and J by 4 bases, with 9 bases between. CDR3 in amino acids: CASSLGLAADTQYF. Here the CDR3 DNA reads TGTGCCAGCAGCTTGGGGCTAGCCGCAGATACGCAGTATTTT.

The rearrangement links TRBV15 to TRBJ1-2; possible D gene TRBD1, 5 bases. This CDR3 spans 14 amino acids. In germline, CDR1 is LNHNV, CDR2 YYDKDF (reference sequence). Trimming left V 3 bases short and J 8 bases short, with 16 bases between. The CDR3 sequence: CATSSRDSRGGYTF. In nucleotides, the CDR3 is TGTGCCACCAGCAGTCGGGACTCCCGAGGCGGCTACACCTTC. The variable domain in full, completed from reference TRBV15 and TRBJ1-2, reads DAMVIQNPRYQVTQFGKPVTLSCSQTLNHNVMYWYQQKSSQAPKLLFHYYDKDFNNEADTPDNFQSRRPNTSFCFLDIRSPGLGDTAMYLCATSSRDSRGGYTFGSGTRLTVV.

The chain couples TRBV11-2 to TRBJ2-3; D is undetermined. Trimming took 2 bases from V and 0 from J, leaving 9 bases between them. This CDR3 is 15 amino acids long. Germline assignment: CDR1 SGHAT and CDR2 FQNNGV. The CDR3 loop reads CASSLSFASTDTQYF. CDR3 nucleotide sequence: TGTGCCAGCAGCTTAAGCTTCGCTAGCACAGATACGCAGTATTTT.

CDR3: CASFIDRVPSGANVLTF. The CDR3 nucleotides read TGTGCCAGCTTTATCGACAGGGTCCCCTCTGGGGCCAACGTCCTGACTTTC. The rearrangement links TRBV28 to TRBJ2-6, with 7 positions matching TRBD1. The length of the CDR3 is 17 residues. J was trimmed by 0 bases and V by 8 bases; bases with no gene match: 10. Germline lookup yields CDR1 MDHEN and CDR2 SYDVKM.

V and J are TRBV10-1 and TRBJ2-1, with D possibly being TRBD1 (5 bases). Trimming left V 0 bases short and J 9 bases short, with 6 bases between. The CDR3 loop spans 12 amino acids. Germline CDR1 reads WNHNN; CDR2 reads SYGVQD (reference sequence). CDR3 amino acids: CASSESDTEQFF. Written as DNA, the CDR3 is TGCGCCAGCAGTGAGTCGGACACTGAGCAGTTCTTC.

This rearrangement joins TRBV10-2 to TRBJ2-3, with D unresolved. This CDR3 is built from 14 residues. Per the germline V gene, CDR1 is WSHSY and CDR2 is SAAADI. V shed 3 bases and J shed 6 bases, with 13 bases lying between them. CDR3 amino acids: CASSEATPLDTQYF. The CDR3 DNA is TGCGCCAGCAGTGAAGCTACTCCCCTGGATACGCAGTATTTT.

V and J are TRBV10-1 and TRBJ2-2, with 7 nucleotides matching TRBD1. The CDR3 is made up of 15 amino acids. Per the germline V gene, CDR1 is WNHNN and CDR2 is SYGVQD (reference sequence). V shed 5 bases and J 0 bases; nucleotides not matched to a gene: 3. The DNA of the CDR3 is TGCGCCAGCAGTCGGGACAGCGCGAACACCGGGGAGCTGTTTTTT. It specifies CASSRDSANTGELFF.

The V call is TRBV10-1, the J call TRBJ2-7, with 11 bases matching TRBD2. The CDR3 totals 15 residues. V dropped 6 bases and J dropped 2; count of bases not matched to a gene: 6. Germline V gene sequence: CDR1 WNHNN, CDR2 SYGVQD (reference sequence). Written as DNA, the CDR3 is TGCGCCAGCAGCCAGGGACTAGCGGAGACCTACGAGCAGTACTTC. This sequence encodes CASSQGLAETYEQYF.

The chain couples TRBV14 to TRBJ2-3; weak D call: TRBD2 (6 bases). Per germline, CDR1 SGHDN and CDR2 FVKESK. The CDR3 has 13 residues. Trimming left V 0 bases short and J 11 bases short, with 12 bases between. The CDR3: CASSQELQGGQYF. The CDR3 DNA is TGTGCCAGCAGCCAAGAGTTGCAGGGAGGGCAGTATTTT.

The CDR3 is CASSIQGGDEQYF. The CDR3 nucleotides read TGTGCCAGCAGCATACAGGGGGGAGACGAGCAGTACTTC. The chain carries TRBV5-4 and TRBJ2-7, with 8 bases that match TRBD1. The length of the CDR3 is 13 residues. Unmatched junction bases numbered 5, after V lost 4 bases and J lost 5 bases. Germline lookup yields CDR1 SGHNT and CDR2 YYREEE (reference sequence).

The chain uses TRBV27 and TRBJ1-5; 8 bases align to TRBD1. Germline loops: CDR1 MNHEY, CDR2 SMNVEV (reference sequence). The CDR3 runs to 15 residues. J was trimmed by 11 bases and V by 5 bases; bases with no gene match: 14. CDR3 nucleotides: TGTGCCAGCAGTGCGAATGGACAGGGAAGATCGTCCCAGCATTTT. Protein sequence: CASSANGQGRSSQHF.

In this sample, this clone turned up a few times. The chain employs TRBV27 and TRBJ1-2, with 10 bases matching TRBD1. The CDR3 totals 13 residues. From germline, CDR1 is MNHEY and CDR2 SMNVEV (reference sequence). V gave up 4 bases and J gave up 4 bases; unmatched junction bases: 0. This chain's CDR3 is CASSWTGGYGYTF. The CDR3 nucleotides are TGTGCCAGCAGTTGGACAGGGGGCTATGGCTACACCTTC.

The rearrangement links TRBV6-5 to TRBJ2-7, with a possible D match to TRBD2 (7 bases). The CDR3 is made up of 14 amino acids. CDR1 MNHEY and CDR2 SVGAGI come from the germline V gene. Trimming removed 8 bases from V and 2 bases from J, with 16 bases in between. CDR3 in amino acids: CASGGGGLAYEQYF. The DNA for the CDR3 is TGTGCCAGCGGGGGGGGCGGGTTAGCCTACGAGCAGTACTTC.

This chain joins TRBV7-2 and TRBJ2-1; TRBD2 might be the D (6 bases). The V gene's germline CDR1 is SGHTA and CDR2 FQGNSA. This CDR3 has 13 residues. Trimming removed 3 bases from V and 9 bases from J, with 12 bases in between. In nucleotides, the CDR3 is TGTGCCAGCAGCTTCCCCGGGACTGTTGAGCAGTTCTTC. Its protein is CASSFPGTVEQFF.

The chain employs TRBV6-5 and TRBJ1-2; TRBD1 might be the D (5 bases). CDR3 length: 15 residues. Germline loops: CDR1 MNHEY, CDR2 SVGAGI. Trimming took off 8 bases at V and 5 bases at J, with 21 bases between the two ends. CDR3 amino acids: CASGGGDFPQYGYTF. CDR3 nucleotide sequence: TGTGCCAGCGGTGGGGGGGATTTCCCACAGTATGGCTACACCTTC.

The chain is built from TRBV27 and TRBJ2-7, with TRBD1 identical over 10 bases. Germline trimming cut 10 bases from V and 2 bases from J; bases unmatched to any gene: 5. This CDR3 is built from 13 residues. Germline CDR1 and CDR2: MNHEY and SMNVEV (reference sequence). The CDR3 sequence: CATGGTGAYEQYF. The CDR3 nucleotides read TGTGCCACCGGAGGGACAGGGGCCTACGAGCAGTACTTC.

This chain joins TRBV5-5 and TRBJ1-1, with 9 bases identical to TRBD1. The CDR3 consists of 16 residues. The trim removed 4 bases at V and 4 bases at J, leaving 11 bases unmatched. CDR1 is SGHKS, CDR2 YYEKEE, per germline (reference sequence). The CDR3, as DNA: TGTGCCAGCAGCCCAGACGGGACAGGGTCGAGCACTGAAGCTTTCTTT. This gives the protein CASSPDGTGSSTEAFF. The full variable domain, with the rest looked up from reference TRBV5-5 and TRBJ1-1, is DAGVTQSPTHLIKTRGQQVTLRCSPISGHKSVSWYQQVLGQGPQFIFQYYEKEERGRGNFPDRFSARQFPNYSSELNVNALLLGDSALYLCASSPDGTGSSTEAFFGQGTRLTVV.

The CDR3 DNA follows: TGTGCCAGCAGTTTACCACCCGTGGCCGGCGGGGGGACAGATACGCAGTATTTT. Encoded protein: CASSLPPVAGGGTDTQYF. The chain recombines TRBV28 with TRBJ2-3; 8 nucleotides align to TRBD2. CDR1 and CDR2 from the germline V gene are MDHEN and SYDVKM. CDR3 length: 18 residues. With V trimmed by 2 bases and J by 3 bases, 13 bases remained unmatched. The full variable domain, with the rest looked up from reference TRBV28 and TRBJ2-3, is DVKVTQSSRYLVKRTGEKVFLECVQDMDHENMFWYRQDPGLGLRLIYFSYDVKMKEKGDIPEGYSVSREKKERFSLILESASTNQTSMYLCASSLPPVAGGGTDTQYFGPGTRLTVL.